This T cell receptor beta chain was captured by sequencing in a study of PD-1 blockade in classical Hodgkin lymphoma. This clone was recorded only once. Trimming cost V 6 bases and J 3 bases, with 16 bases left between them. CDR1 is MNHNY and CDR2 is SVGAGI in the germline V gene (reference sequence). The CDR3 is made up of 15 amino acids. After autologous stem cell transplantation all patients relapsed, and prior brentuximab vedotin exposure differed between cohorts. Measured with immunoSEQ multiplex PCR; TCRdb has only the in-frame clones, and not every one. There are about 25,000 clones in the sample; about nine tenths occur only once, and 2% to 3% lies in the top ten.

The origin of this receptor is a human donor with classical Hodgkin lymphoma. Here the sequenced sample was peripheral blood mononuclear cells (PBMCs), taken at baseline. The chain employs TRBV6-6 and TRBJ2-3; tentative D call: TRBD1 (5 bases). CDR3 residues: CASRPGALGTDTQYF. The CDR3 coding sequence is TGTGCCAGCAGGCCTGGGGCTTTGGGAACAGATACGCAGTATTTT.